The 4 T cell receptor beta chains below all came from one sample that was sequenced in a study of T cells in Graves' hyperthyroidism and ophthalmopathy. What was amplified from RNA transcripts were TCR beta CDR3 regions. With the HTBI primer set, the TCR CDR3 went through a first round of RT-PCR. TCRdb re-derived calls from the multiplex PCR reads in MiXCR, one entry per CDR3 protein. The sample shows roughly 500,000 distinct CDR3 sequences, over 45% of them seen only once. The specimen sequenced was peripheral blood or thyroid tissue (not recorded which). The receptor source for this set is an adult woman with Graves' disease, either hyperthyroidism or ophthalmopathy (not recorded which).

This clonotype was counted a single time. The rearrangement joins TRBV5-1 to TRBJ2-5, with D possibly being TRBD2 (6 bases). Trimming removed 0 bases from V and 5 bases from J, with 17 bases in between. CDR3 size: 16 residues. Germline V gene data show CDR1 as SGHRS and CDR2 as YFSETQ. CDR3: CASSLAPAGTGETQYF. The CDR3 nucleotides are TGCGCCAGCAGCTTGGCCCCGGCGGGGACTGGGGAGACCCAGTACTTC.

J is TRBJ1-2 and V is TRBV20-1; D not resolved. With 3 bases removed from V and 5 bases from J, the gap between germline ends came to 16 bases. Germline lookup yields CDR1 DFQATT and CDR2 SNEGSKA (reference sequence). This CDR3 is built from 14 residues. The CDR3: CSARAGISPYGYTF. Written as DNA, the CDR3 is TGCAGTGCTAGGGCGGGTATAAGCCCTTATGGCTACACCTTC.

This clonotype occurred a few times. The V call is TRBV5-1, the J call TRBJ1-2, with D tentatively TRBD1 (6 bases). The CDR3 runs 13 residues. V dropped 0 bases and J dropped 9 bases, with 12 bases sitting between them. Per the germline V gene, CDR1 is SGHRS and CDR2 is YFSETQ. This CDR3 is CASSLAEQGRYTF. The CDR3, as DNA: TGCGCCAGCAGCTTGGCCGAACAGGGTCGCTACACCTTC.

The V and J genes are TRBV20-1 and TRBJ2-5, with D possibly TRBD2 on 6 matching bases. CDR3 length equals 14 residues. The V end lost 5 bases, the J end lost 4 bases, and 17 bases lay between the germline ends. Germline CDR1 reads DFQATT; CDR2 reads SNEGSKA (reference sequence). Here the CDR3 DNA reads TGCAGTGCTTTAGGACGACACGGGGGAGAGACCCAGTACTTC. It specifies CSALGRHGGETQYF.